A selection of T cell receptor beta chains follows, all from one sample in a study of blood T cell repertoires in COVID-19. Only in-frame clones appear in the TCRdb table, and some are missing; sequencing was by immunoSEQ multiplex PCR. The top ten clones hold roughly 2% of a sample with some 330,000 clones, around 87% of them seen once. Sequencing was carried out using PBMCs or T cells enriched from blood (not recorded which). These receptors all come from a man aged 40-55 years in a cohort exposed to, infected with or recovered from COVID-19 (not recorded which). The CDR3 runs from the conserved cysteine through the conserved F or W. D genes are given only for firm matches. Only part of the rows carry a size: once, few, many, or a class if the clone is expanded.

D gene	J gene	clone size	V gene	CDR3 DNA	CDR3 protein
NA	TRBJ1-1	NA	TRBV5-1	TGCGCCAGCAGCTTGGTGGGCCCGGACACTGAAGCTTTCTTT	CASSLVGPDTEAFF
NA	TRBJ2-1	NA	TRBV19	TGTGCCAGTAGTATCGAGCGGTACAATGAGCAGTTCTTC	CASSIERYNEQFF
TRBD2	TRBJ2-1	NA	TRBV7-2	TGTGCCAGCAGCAAGGGACTAGCGGGAGTCTTGAGCTCCTACAATGAGCAGTTCTTC	CASSKGLAGVLSSYNEQFF
NA	TRBJ2-3	NA	TRBV2	TGTGCCAGCAAAAGGAGCGGCGAAGATACGCAGTATTTT	CASKRSGEDTQYF
TRBD1	TRBJ2-3	NA	TRBV25-1	TGTGCCAGCAGCGTCGGACAGGCTAACACAGATACGCAGTATTTT	CASSVGQANTDTQYF
NA	TRBJ2-1	few	TRBV3-1/TRBV3-2	TGTGCCAGCAGCCAGGCAGGGAGGACTGAGCAGTTCTTC	CASSQAGRTEQFF
NA	TRBJ1-2	many	TRBV28	TGTGCCAGCAGATCCACAGAGTATGGCTACACCTTC	CASRSTEYGYTF
NA	TRBJ1-1	NA	TRBV10-3	TGTGCCATCAGTGACAGGGGCATGAACACTGAAGCTTTCTTT	CAISDRGMNTEAFF
TRBD1	TRBJ2-1	NA	TRBV5-1	TGCGCCAGCAGCTGGGACAGCTACAATGAGCAGTTCTTC	CASSWDSYNEQFF
NA	TRBJ1-5	NA	TRBV9	TGTGCCAGCAGCGTAGACGGGTTTCAGCCCCAGCATTTT	CASSVDGFQPQHF
NA	TRBJ1-1	NA	TRBV11-2	TGTGCCAGCAGCCGCGAAATTTATCGGGGGAACACTGAAGCTTTCTTT	CASSREIYRGNTEAFF
TRBD2	TRBJ2-1	once	TRBV7-3	TGTGCCAGCAGCTTAGCAGCGGGAGTGAGCTATGAGCAGTTCTTC	CASSLAAGVSYEQFF
TRBD2	TRBJ2-5	NA	TRBV5-1	TGCGCCAGCAGCTTGCCTAGCGGGGCCGGGACCCAGTACTTC	CASSLPSGAGTQYF
NA	TRBJ2-1	NA	TRBV5-1	TGCGCCAGCAGCCTACAGGGATACAATGAGCAGTTCTTC	CASSLQGYNEQFF
NA	TRBJ2-7	NA	TRBV5-6	TGTGCCAGCAGCTTATCACTAGGTACCTACGAGCAGTACTTC	CASSLSLGTYEQYF
TRBD2	TRBJ2-4	NA	TRBV6-5	TGTGCCGCGGGGGTAGCGGGAGCCAAAAACATTCAGTACTTC	CAAGVAGAKNIQYF
TRBD2	TRBJ2-2	NA	TRBV5-1	TGCGCCAGCAGCTTGTCGGGAGGAAGCGGGGAGCTGTTTTTT	CASSLSGGSGELFF